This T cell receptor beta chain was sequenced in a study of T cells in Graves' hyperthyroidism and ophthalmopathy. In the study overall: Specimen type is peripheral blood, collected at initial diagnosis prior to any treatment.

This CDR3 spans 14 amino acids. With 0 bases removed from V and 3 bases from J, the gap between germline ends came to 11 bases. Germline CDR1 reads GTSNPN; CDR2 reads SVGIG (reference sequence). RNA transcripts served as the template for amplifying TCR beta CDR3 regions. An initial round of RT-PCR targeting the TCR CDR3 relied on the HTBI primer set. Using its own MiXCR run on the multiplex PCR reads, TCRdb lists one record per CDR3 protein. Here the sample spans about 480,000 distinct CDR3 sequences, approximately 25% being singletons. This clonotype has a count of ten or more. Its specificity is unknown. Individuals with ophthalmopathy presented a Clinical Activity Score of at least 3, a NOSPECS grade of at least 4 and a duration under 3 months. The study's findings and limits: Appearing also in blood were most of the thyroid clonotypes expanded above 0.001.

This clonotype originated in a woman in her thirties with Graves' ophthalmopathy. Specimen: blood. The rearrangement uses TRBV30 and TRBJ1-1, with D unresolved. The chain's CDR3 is CAWSVFGLDTEAFF. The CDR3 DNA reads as TGTGCCTGGAGTGTATTTGGTCTGGACACTGAAGCTTTCTTT. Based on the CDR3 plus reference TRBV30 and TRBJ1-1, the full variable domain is SQTIHQWPATLVQPVGSPLSLECTVEGTSNPNLYWYRQAAGRGLQLLFYSVGIGQISSEVPQNLSASRPQDRQFILSSKKLLLSDSGFYLCAWSVFGLDTEAFFGQGTRLTVV.